The source of this T cell receptor (beta chain) is a study of blood T cell repertoires in COVID-19. The CDR3 consists of 15 residues. Germline lookup yields CDR1 SGHTA and CDR2 FQGNSA. Per the original methods: The assay estimated nucleated cells by amplifying reference gene primers. The assay was immunoSEQ multiplex PCR, and TCRdb's table has in-frame clones only and misses some. The V and J calls and the clone size are those of that table, but D and trimming were determined from the DNA. In the table there are roughly 250,000 clones, about 88% of which are singletons. With respect to this clone: Germline is not matched at one junction end, which may reflect a read error.

The chain joins TRBV7-2 to TRBJ1-1; the match to TRBD1 covers 7 bases. Sequenced: peripheral blood. This receptor was taken from a woman in her thirties or forties who had recovered from COVID-19. The CDR3 coding sequence is TGTGCCAGCAGCCTAAACAGGGGAAAGAACGCTGAAGCTTTCTTT. Residues: CASSLNRGKNAEAFF.